This TCR beta chain appears in the sequencing data of a study of T cell repertoires in cytomegalovirus infection. From the reads, TCRdb called clonotypes with MiXCR, one entry per CDR3 protein. The sample lists more than 150,000 distinct CDR3 sequences; approximately 28% were seen once. The germline CDR1 and CDR2 sequences are SGHRS and YFSETQ. This CDR3 has 16 amino acids. Germline trimming cut 4 bases from V and 5 bases from J; bases unmatched to any gene: 7. This TCR derives from a human donor in good health (CMV status not recorded). Some clones in this sample may be carry-over from other donors' samples. The source material was PBMCs. This rearrangement joins TRBV5-1 to TRBJ2-1; 12 positions agree with TRBD2. CDR3: CASSPWTSGANNEQFF. The CDR3 nucleotides read TGCGCCAGCAGCCCCTGGACTAGCGGGGCAAACAATGAGCAGTTCTTC.